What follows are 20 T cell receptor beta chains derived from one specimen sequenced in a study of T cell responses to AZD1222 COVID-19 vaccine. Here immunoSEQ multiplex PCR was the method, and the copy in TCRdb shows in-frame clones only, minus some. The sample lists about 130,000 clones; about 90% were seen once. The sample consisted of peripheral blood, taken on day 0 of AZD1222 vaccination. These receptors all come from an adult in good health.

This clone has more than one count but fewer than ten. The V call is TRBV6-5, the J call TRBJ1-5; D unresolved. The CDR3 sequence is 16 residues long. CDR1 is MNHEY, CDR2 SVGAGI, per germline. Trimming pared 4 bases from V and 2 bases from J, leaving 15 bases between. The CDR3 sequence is CASSSSRAGGNQPQHF. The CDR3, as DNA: TGTGCCAGCAGTTCCAGTCGGGCAGGCGGCAATCAGCCCCAGCATTTT.

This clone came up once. The CDR3 loop is CSASIGTSGRARFDEQFF. The DNA of the CDR3 is TGCAGTGCTAGTATCGGCACTAGCGGGAGGGCGAGGTTTGATGAGCAGTTCTTC. V usage is TRBV20-1 and J usage is TRBJ2-1; 13 nucleotides agree with TRBD2. The germline V gene has CDR1 DFQATT and CDR2 SNEGSKA (reference sequence). V dropped 3 bases and J dropped 8; count of bases not matched to a gene: 16. The CDR3 sequence is 18 residues long.

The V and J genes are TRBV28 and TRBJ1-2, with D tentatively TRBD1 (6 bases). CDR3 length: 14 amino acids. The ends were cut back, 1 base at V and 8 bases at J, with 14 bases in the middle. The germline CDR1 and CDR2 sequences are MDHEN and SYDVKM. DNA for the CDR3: TGTGCCAGCAGTTTATTAAAGGGGGGGTACGGCTACACCTTC. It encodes CASSLLKGGYGYTF.

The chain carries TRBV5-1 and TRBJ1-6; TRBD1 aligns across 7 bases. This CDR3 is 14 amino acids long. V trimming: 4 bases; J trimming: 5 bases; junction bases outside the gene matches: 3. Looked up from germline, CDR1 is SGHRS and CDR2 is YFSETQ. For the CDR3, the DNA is TGCGCCAGCAGCGGGGGACAGAATAATTCACCCCTCCACTTT. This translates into CASSGGQNNSPLHF. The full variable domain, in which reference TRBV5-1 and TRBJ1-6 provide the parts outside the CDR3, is KAGVTQTPRYLIKTRGQQVTLSCSPISGHRSVSWYQQTPGQGLQFLFEYFSETQRNKGNFPGRFSGRQFSNSRSEMNVSTLELGDSALYLCASSGGQNNSPLHFGNGTRLTVT.

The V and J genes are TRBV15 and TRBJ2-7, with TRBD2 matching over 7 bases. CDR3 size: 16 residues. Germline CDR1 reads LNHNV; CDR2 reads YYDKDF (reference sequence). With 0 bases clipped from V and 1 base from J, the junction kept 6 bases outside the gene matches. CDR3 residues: CATSRDRASGSYEQYF. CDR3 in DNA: TGTGCCACCAGCAGAGATCGGGCTAGCGGTTCCTACGAGCAGTACTTC.

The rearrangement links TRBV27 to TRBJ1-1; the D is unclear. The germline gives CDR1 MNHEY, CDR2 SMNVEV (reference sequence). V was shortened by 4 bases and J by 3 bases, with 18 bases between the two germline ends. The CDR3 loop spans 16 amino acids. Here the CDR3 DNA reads TGTGCCAGCAGTTCCCTTTCTGGCCGGGGAGACACTGAAGCTTTCTTT. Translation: CASSSLSGRGDTEAFF.

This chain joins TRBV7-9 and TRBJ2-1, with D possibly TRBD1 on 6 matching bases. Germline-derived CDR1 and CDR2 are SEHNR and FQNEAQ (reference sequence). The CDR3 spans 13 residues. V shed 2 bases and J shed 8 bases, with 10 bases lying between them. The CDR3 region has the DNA TGTGCCAGCAGCTTATTCTCAGGGGATGAGCAGTTCTTC. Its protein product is CASSLFSGDEQFF.

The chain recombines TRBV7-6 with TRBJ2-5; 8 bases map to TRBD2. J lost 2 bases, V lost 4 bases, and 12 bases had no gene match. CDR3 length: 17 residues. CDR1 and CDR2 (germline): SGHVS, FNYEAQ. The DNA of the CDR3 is TGTGCCAGCAGCTCCCTCCCGGGGGGGACGCCTCAAGAGACCCAGTACTTC. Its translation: CASSSLPGGTPQETQYF.

CDR3 bases: TGCGCCAGCAGCCAAGAACTATATCCGCGGCAGGGGAGCAGGGATGAGCAGTTCTTC. This translates into CASSQELYPRQGSRDEQFF. The chain employs TRBV4-3 and TRBJ2-1; a possible D gene is TRBD1 (6 bases). The germline CDR1 and CDR2 sequences are LGHNA and YSLEER. The CDR3 sequence is 19 residues long. Trimming pared 0 bases from V and 8 bases from J, leaving 26 bases between.

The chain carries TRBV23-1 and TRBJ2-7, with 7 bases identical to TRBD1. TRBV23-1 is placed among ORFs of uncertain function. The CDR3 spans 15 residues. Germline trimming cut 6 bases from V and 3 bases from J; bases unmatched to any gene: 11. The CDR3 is CASSPTRQGYYEQYF. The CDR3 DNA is TGCGCCAGCAGCCCCACCCGACAGGGATACTACGAGCAGTACTTC.

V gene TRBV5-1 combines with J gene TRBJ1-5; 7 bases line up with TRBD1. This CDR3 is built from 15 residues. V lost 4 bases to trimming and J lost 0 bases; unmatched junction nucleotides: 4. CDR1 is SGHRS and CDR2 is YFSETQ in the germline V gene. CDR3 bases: TGCGCCAGCAGCGTGGGACAGCCTAGCAATCAGCCCCAGCATTTT. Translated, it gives CASSVGQPSNQPQHF. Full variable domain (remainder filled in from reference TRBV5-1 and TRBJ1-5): KAGVTQTPRYLIKTRGQQVTLSCSPISGHRSVSWYQQTPGQGLQFLFEYFSETQRNKGNFPGRFSGRQFSNSRSEMNVSTLELGDSALYLCASSVGQPSNQPQHFGDGTRLSIL.

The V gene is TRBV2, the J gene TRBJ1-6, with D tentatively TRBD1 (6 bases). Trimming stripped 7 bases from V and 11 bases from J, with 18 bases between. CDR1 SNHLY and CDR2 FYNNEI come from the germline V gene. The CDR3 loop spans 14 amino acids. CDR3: CASKLAGGETPLHF. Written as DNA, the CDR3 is TGTGCCAGCAAACTCGCCGGGGGCGAAACACCCCTCCACTTT.

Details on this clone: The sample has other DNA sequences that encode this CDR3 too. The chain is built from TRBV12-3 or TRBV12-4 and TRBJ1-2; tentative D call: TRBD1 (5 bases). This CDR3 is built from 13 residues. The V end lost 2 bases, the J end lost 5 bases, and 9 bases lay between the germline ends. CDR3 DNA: TGTGCCAGCAGTTTACAAGGGGATTATGGCTACACCTTC. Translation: CASSLQGDYGYTF.

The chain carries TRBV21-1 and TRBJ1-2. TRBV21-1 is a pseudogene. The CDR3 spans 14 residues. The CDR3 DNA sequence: TGTGCCAGCAGCAAAGAAGGGACGAACTATGGCTACACCTTC. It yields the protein CASSKEGTNYGYTF.

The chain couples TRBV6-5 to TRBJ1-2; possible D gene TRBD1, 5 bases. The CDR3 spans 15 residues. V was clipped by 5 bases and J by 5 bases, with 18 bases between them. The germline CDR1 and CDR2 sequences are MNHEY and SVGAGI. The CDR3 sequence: CASSRQGERQYGYTF. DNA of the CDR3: TGTGCCAGCAGTCGGCAGGGAGAAAGACAATATGGCTACACCTTC.

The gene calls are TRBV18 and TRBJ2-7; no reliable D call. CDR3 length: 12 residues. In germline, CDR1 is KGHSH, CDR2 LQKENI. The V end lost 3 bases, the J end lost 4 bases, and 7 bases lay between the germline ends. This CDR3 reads CASSPFNYEQYF. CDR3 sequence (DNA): TGTGCCAGCTCACCTTTCAATTACGAGCAGTACTTC. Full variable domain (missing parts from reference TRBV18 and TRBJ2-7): NAGVMQNPRHLVRRRGQEARLRCSPMKGHSHVYWYRQLPEEGLKFMVYLQKENIIDESGMPKERFSAEFPKEGPSILRIQQVVRGDSAAYFCASSPFNYEQYFGPGTRLTVT.

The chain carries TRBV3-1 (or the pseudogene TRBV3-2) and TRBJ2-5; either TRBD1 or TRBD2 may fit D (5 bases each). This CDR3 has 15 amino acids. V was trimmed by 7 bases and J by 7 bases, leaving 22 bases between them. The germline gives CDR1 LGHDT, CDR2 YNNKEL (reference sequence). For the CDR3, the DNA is TGTGCCAGCACCGGCAGGGCTAGCTCCGAGGGGACCCAGTACTTC. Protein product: CASTGRASSEGTQYF.

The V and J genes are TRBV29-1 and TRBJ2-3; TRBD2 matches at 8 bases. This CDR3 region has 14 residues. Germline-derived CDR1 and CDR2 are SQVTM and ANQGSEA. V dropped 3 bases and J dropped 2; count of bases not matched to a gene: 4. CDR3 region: CSVEETSDTDTQYF. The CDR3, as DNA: TGCAGCGTTGAGGAGACTAGCGACACAGATACGCAGTATTTT.

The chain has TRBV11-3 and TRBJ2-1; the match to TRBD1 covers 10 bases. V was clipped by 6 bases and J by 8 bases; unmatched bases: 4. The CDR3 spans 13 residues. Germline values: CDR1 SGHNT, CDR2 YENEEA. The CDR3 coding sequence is TGTGCCAGCAGTCGACAGGGGGCCTATGAGCAGTTCTTC. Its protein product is CASSRQGAYEQFF.

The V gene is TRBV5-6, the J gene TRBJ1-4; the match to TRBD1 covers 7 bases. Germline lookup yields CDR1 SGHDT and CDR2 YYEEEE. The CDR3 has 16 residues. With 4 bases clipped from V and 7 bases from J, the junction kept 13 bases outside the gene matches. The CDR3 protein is CASSNTLGQMTEKLFF. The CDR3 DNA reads TGTGCCAGCAGCAATACCCTGGGACAGATGACTGAAAAACTGTTTTTT.